This T cell receptor beta chain was profiled in a study of blood T cells in healthy people across ages. Study outcomes and limitations: Donor CMV status, an unknown factor, possibly confounded changes in expanded clonotypes.

Total RNA, at least 5 micrograms per sample, was extracted from PBMCs. Only a few counts were recorded for this clonotype. Its antigen remains unknown. For the second PCR, which ran for 7 to 11 cycles, a sample-barcoded 5' primer and a J-beta primer mix were used. TCRdb re-derived calls from the 5' RACE reads in MiXCR, one entry per CDR3 protein. The sample includes roughly 1,000,000 distinct CDR3 sequences, almost 25% of them seen just once. The same sample was also studied in work on T cells of mothers and their children.

The sample consisted of blood. This clonotype was obtained from a girl aged 2-10 years in good health.

For the CDR3, the DNA is TGTGCCATACGACTACTTACAGGGGATGACTCCTACGAGCAGTACTTC. Translated, it gives CAIRLLTGDDSYEQYF. This sequence joins TRBV10-3 and TRBJ2-7; 7 positions agree with TRBD1. There are 16 residues in the CDR3. The V segment lost 9 bases and the J segment 0 bases; nucleotides outside the gene matches: 14. The germline CDR1 and CDR2 sequences are ENHRY and SYGVKD.